The source of this T cell receptor beta chain is a study of memory CD4+ T cells and cytomegalovirus serostatus. General study points: CD4+ memory repertoires contained about 40% of the roughly 160 reported CMV TCRbeta sequences.

This CDR3 spans 17 amino acids. The germline CDR1 and CDR2 sequences are SGHAT and FQNNGV. V trimming: 5 bases; J trimming: 2 bases; junction bases outside the gene matches: 9. Sequencing was performed with immunoSEQ multiplex PCR; in TCRdb, only in-frame clones are kept and a portion is missing. The sample lists 50,000 to 70,000 clones, over 65% occurring once. For this clone: Antigen unknown.

Single viable CD3+CD4+CD8-CD45RO+ cells were sorted as the memory CD4+ T cells. Sequences were obtained from memory CD4+ T cells from blood. The receptor was isolated from an adult in good health and CMV-seropositive. This chain uses TRBV11-2 with TRBJ2-6; 7 bases line up with TRBD1. The CDR3 loop reads CASSTYTGAAGANVLTF. The CDR3 DNA sequence: TGTGCCAGCAGCACATACACAGGGGCGGCTGGGGCCAACGTCCTGACTTTC. Full variable domain (outside the CDR3, taken from reference TRBV11-2 and TRBJ2-6): EAGVAQSPRYKIIEKRQSVAFWCNPISGHATLYWYQQILGQGPKLLIQFQNNGVVDDSQLPKDRFSAERLKGVDSTLKIQPAKLEDSAVYLCASSTYTGAAGANVLTFGAGSRLTVL.